Below are 3 T cell receptor beta chains sequenced from a single sample in a study of OX40 agonist ivuxolimab in advanced cancers. Clones were sequenced by immunoSEQ multiplex PCR, and TCRdb holds only the in-frame ones, with some missing. The sample lists about 30,000 clones, around 90% occurring once. Source: CD4+ or CD8+ T cells sorted from blood, taken in a trial of the OX40 agonist ivuxolimab. The receptors shown here come from an adult with an advanced solid tumor such as melanoma, head and neck, liver or kidney cancer.

The chain has TRBV27 and TRBJ2-3; weak D call: TRBD2 (5 bases). The germline gives CDR1 MNHEY, CDR2 SMNVEV (reference sequence). The CDR3 sequence is 12 residues long. Deletions cut 8 bases from V and 7 bases from J, with 13 bases between. Here the CDR3 reads CASGRLKHTQYF. The CDR3 nucleotides are TGTGCCAGCGGGAGACTGAAGCATACGCAGTATTTT.

The rearrangement uses TRBV19 and TRBJ2-1; TRBD2 matches at 8 bases. J was trimmed by 8 bases and V by 1 base; bases with no gene match: 4. Germline lookup yields CDR1 LNHDA and CDR2 SQIVND (reference sequence). The CDR3 contains 14 residues. The CDR3 sequence is CASSIAGGSHEQFF. The CDR3 DNA sequence: TGTGCCAGTAGTATAGCGGGGGGGTCCCATGAGCAGTTCTTC.

This clone was observed a few times. The V gene is TRBV5-6, the J gene TRBJ2-7; D perhaps matches TRBD1 (6 bases). CDR3 length: 15 amino acids. Trimming stripped 0 bases from V and 2 bases from J, with 12 bases between. The germline V gene has CDR1 SGHDT and CDR2 YYEEEE. The CDR3 region is CASSLEGHFTYEQYF. CDR3 sequence (DNA): TGTGCCAGCAGCTTGGAGGGACACTTCACCTACGAGCAGTACTTC.